The source of this TCR beta chain is a study of CD8 T cells in ankylosing spondylitis. General study results and limits: The clones that were linked to disease were reported to be significantly enriched in matched synovial fluid samples from ankylosing spondylitis patients. CD8+ disease-linked clones were present at relatively low frequencies in blood. In synovial fluid and blood from reactive arthritis, some motif variants were previously reported.

TCRdb passed the 5' RACE reads through MiXCR, listing each CDR3 protein once. Altogether roughly 120,000 distinct CDR3 sequences are present, roughly 6.6% being singletons, with the ten largest covering about 12%. Germline V gene lookup returns CDR1 SGHAT and CDR2 FQNNGV. The CDR3 consists of 15 residues. The V gene lost 0 bases and the J gene lost 6 bases, with 12 bases spanning the gap. This clonotype was recorded many times. Its antigen is not identified. This rearrangement joins TRBV11-2 to TRBJ1-5, with D maybe TRBD1 (6 bases). The sample taken for sequencing was blood, either unsorted or a sorted T cell fraction (not recorded which). The sequence was collected from a male donor with ankylosing spondylitis or in good health (not recorded which). The chain's CDR3 is CASSLDRGLGQPQHF. CDR3 nucleotides: TGTGCCAGCAGCTTAGACAGGGGTCTTGGTCAGCCCCAGCATTTT. The variable domain in full, with the rest retrieved from reference TRBV11-2 and TRBJ1-5, is EAGVAQSPRYKIIEKRQSVAFWCNPISGHATLYWYQQILGQGPKLLIQFQNNGVVDDSQLPKDRFSAERLKGVDSTLKIQPAKLEDSAVYLCASSLDRGLGQPQHFGDGTRLSIL.